Below are 23 T cell receptor beta chains sequenced from a single sample in a study of blood T cell repertoires in COVID-19. Only in-frame clones appear in the TCRdb table, and some are missing; sequencing was by immunoSEQ multiplex PCR. This sample yields approximately 97,000 clones, of which approximately 86% are seen a single time; around 2% belongs to the top ten. What was sequenced was peripheral blood. These TCRs come from a man aged 50 to 59 with COVID-19, enrolled during active disease.

The chain uses TRBV19 and TRBJ2-5; 7 bases are shared with TRBD2. This CDR3 spans 15 amino acids. CDR1 LNHDA and CDR2 SQIVND come from the germline V gene (reference sequence). J gave up 5 bases and V 1 base, and 7 bases lay outside the gene matches. The CDR3 nucleotides are TGTGCCAGTAGTATAGCGCGGGGAGGGACGGAGACCCAGTACTTC. Translation: CASSIARGGTETQYF.

The chain carries TRBV5-4 and TRBJ1-1, with 7 bases matching TRBD1. From germline, CDR1 is SGHNT and CDR2 YYREEE (reference sequence). This CDR3 comprises 18 residues. V was clipped by 4 bases and J by 6 bases; unmatched bases: 21. For the CDR3, the DNA is TGTGCCAGCAGCCCCACAGAGACCTTGGACAGGATCGGTCCTGAAGCTTTCTTT. Translation gives CASSPTETLDRIGPEAFF.

Of note for this clone: One junction end disagrees with the germline gene, perhaps due to a read error. The chain is built from TRBV28 and TRBJ2-1, with D unclear. CDR1 and CDR2 from the germline V gene are MDHEN and SYDVKM. This CDR3 is 17 amino acids long. The CDR3 reads CASSFLVMSSSPKTQVF. CDR3 sequence (DNA): TGTGCCAGCAGTTTCCTTGTTATGAGCAGTTCCCCTAAGACCCAGGTCTTC.

V usage is TRBV7-9 and J usage is TRBJ2-7; 11 bases fit TRBD2. CDR3 size: 14 residues. The germline CDR1 and CDR2 sequences are SEHNR and FQNEAQ (reference sequence). V trimming: 8 bases; J trimming: 5 bases; junction bases outside the gene matches: 8. The CDR3 DNA follows: TGTGCCAGCTCGCTAGCGGGGGGCCCCAACGAGCAGTACTTC. This translates into CASSLAGGPNEQYF.

This clone was picked up a small number of times. The V gene is TRBV21-1, the J gene TRBJ2-7; the tabulated D call, TRBD1, remains unverified against the DNA. TRBV21-1 is flagged as a pseudogene. The CDR3 extends over 13 amino acids. This CDR3 is CASSKADRVEQYF. The CDR3 bases are TGTGCCAGCAGCAAGGCCGACAGGGTCGAGCAGTACTTC.

The chain combines TRBV7-9 with TRBJ1-1; no definite D call. CDR1 SEHNR and CDR2 FQNEAQ come from the germline V gene (reference sequence). The CDR3 loop spans 11 amino acids. V was clipped by 5 bases and J by 6 bases, with 7 bases between them. In DNA, the CDR3 is TGTGCCAGCAGCCCACTCGCTGAAGCTTTCTTT. Its translation is CASSPLAEAFF.

This chain connects TRBV7-3 to TRBJ2-1, with D possibly TRBD2 on 7 matching bases. V was cut by 5 bases and J by 4 bases, with 15 bases left in between. From germline, CDR1 is SGHTA and CDR2 FQGTGA. This CDR3 region has 15 residues. This chain's CDR3 is CASSSTGRGYNEQFF. CDR3 in DNA: TGTGCCAGCAGCAGTACAGGGAGGGGTTACAATGAGCAGTTCTTC.

The rearrangement joins TRBV18 to TRBJ2-6; 9 nucleotides agree with TRBD1. The junction had 9 bases not matched to a gene; V was cut back by 3 bases and J by 3 bases. This CDR3 comprises 18 residues. Germline V gene sequence: CDR1 KGHSH, CDR2 LQKENI. The CDR3 coding sequence is TGTGCCAGCTCACCGATTCGACAGGGGGGTAATGGGGCCAACGTCCTGACTTTC. This encodes CASSPIRQGGNGANVLTF.

V usage is TRBV12-3 or TRBV12-4 and J usage is TRBJ1-5; possibly TRBD1 for D (5 bases). Trimming pared 3 bases from V and 6 bases from J, leaving 9 bases between. The CDR3 contains 13 residues. As DNA, the CDR3 is TGTGCCAGCAGTTTTCAGGGCATTCAGCCCCAGCATTTT. Encoded protein: CASSFQGIQPQHF.

This clone appeared once. The chain joins TRBV9 to TRBJ1-5; D ambiguous. Germline CDR1 is SGDLS and CDR2 is YYNGEE. V was clipped by 0 bases and J by 1 base, with 8 bases between them. This CDR3 is 15 amino acids long. CDR3: CASSVDWESNQPQHF. CDR3 DNA: TGTGCCAGCAGCGTAGACTGGGAGAGCAATCAGCCCCAGCATTTT.

This clone was observed a single time. CDR3 residues: CASSPEAQETQYF. DNA of the CDR3: TGCGCCAGCAGCCCCGAAGCCCAAGAGACCCAGTACTTC. The rearrangement joins TRBV5-1 to TRBJ2-5; D remains ambiguous. This CDR3 region has 13 residues. CDR1 is SGHRS, CDR2 YFSETQ, per germline. Trimming shortened V by 4 bases and J by 1 base, and 8 bases separated the two germline ends. The whole variable domain, remainder taken from reference TRBV5-1 and TRBJ2-5, is KAGVTQTPRYLIKTRGQQVTLSCSPISGHRSVSWYQQTPGQGLQFLFEYFSETQRNKGNFPGRFSGRQFSNSRSEMNVSTLELGDSALYLCASSPEAQETQYFGPGTRLLVL.

V and J are TRBV4-1 and TRBJ1-2; 11 bases agree with TRBD1. V trimming: 3 bases; J trimming: 6 bases; junction bases outside the gene matches: 0. The CDR3 extends over 13 amino acids. Germline loops: CDR1 MGHRA, CDR2 YSYEKL. The CDR3 region has the DNA TGCGCCAGCAGCCAGGGACAGGGGGATGGCTACACCTTC. As protein: CASSQGQGDGYTF.

The chain combines TRBV3-1 (or the pseudogene TRBV3-2) with TRBJ1-4; TRBD1 agrees at 7 bases. V lost 4 bases, J lost 7 bases, and 9 bases stayed unmatched. The CDR3 covers 15 residues. Germline lookup yields CDR1 LGHDT and CDR2 YNNKEL (reference sequence). The CDR3, as DNA: TGTGCCAGCAGCCTGTTGACAGGGAAGGGTGAAAAACTGTTTTTT. Translation: CASSLLTGKGEKLFF.

This clone was found once. The gene calls are TRBV7-2 and TRBJ2-3; D is unresolved. The germline gives CDR1 SGHTA, CDR2 FQGNSA. CDR3 length: 14 residues. The ends were cut back, 2 bases at V and 2 bases at J, with 8 bases in the middle. As DNA, the CDR3 is TGTGCCAGCAGCTTACCCTTAAACACAGATACGCAGTATTTT. It translates to CASSLPLNTDTQYF.

The J gene is TRBJ2-2, the V gene TRBV7-6; 12 bases fit TRBD1. The CDR3 spans 18 residues. The germline V gene encodes CDR1 SGHVS and CDR2 FNYEAQ. Trimming removed 4 bases from V and 5 bases from J; junction bases left unmatched: 11. The CDR3 sequence is CASSSLPGQGARTGELFF. The CDR3 region has the DNA TGTGCCAGCAGCTCCCTTCCGGGACAGGGGGCGCGAACCGGGGAGCTGTTTTTT.

The chain carries TRBV19 and TRBJ1-2; 9 bases match TRBD1. Germline values: CDR1 LNHDA, CDR2 SQIVND (reference sequence). The CDR3 loop spans 16 amino acids. V shed 6 bases, J shed 2 bases, and the junction held 10 bases outside the gene matches. The CDR3 sequence is CASSIPGQGVNYGYTF. In DNA, the CDR3 is TGTGCCAGTAGCATTCCGGGACAGGGTGTCAACTATGGCTACACCTTC.

The chain recombines TRBV5-1 with TRBJ2-3; 12 nucleotides agree with TRBD2. The CDR3 sequence is 15 residues long. V shed 4 bases, J shed 1 base, and the junction held 1 base outside the gene matches. In germline, CDR1 is SGHRS, CDR2 YFSETQ. CDR3 sequence reads: CASSRLAGGTDTQYF. In nucleotides, the CDR3 is TGCGCCAGCAGCCGACTAGCGGGGGGCACAGATACGCAGTATTTT.

V is TRBV28 and J is TRBJ1-2, with D possibly TRBD1 on 5 matching bases. The CDR3 consists of 12 residues. Between the trimmed V and J ends, which lost 10 bases and 2 bases, there was a span of 11 bases. The germline CDR1 and CDR2 sequences are MDHEN and SYDVKM. DNA of the CDR3: TGTGCCACCTTGCGACAGAACTATGGCTACACCTTC. Its protein is CATLRQNYGYTF.

This clone showed up just once. The V call is TRBV6-5, the J call TRBJ2-1; 7 bases fit TRBD1. Germline V gives CDR1 MNHEY, CDR2 SVGAGI. The J segment lost 2 bases and the V segment lost 5 bases, leaving 3 bases of the junction unmatched. The CDR3 is 14 residues long. The CDR3 coding sequence is TGTGCCAGCAGTAGACAGGGAACCTACAATGAGCAGTTCTTC. Translated, it gives CASSRQGTYNEQFF.

The gene calls are TRBV15 and TRBJ1-3; TRBD1 agrees at 7 bases. Germline V lookup: CDR1 LNHNV, CDR2 YYDKDF (reference sequence). The CDR3 runs to 16 residues. V was clipped by 5 bases and J by 4 bases; unmatched bases: 11. The CDR3 DNA reads as TGTGCCACCAGCCAACCATTTGACAGGGTGGGAAACACCATATATTTT. Translating it yields CATSQPFDRVGNTIYF.

This clone appeared a single time. This chain joins TRBV7-2 and TRBJ1-2; 9 positions match TRBD1. The CDR3 is 14 amino acids. Germline CDR1 and CDR2: SGHTA and FQGNSA. V dropped 5 bases and J dropped 7; count of bases not matched to a gene: 8. The CDR3 region is CASSHRDRDSGYTF. CDR3 in DNA: TGTGCCAGCAGCCACCGGGACAGGGATTCTGGCTACACCTTC.

The chain uses TRBV5-1 and TRBJ1-3; 8 bases are a match to TRBD1. Germline V lookup: CDR1 SGHRS, CDR2 YFSETQ. The CDR3 spans 16 residues. J was trimmed by 0 bases and V by 4 bases; bases with no gene match: 6. CDR3 bases: TGCGCCAGCAGCAGCAAGACAGGGGACTCTGGAAACACCATATATTTT. Its translation is CASSSKTGDSGNTIYF.

This chain connects TRBV29-1 to TRBJ2-5, with TRBD1 matching over 10 bases. The CDR3 loop spans 12 amino acids. The ends lost 6 bases at V and 5 bases at J; junction bases unmatched: 3. Germline CDR1 and CDR2: SQVTM and ANQGSEA. CDR3 in DNA: TGCAGCGTCGACAGGGGGCTGGAGACCCAGTACTTC. Amino acids: CSVDRGLETQYF.